The clone carrying this T cell receptor (beta chain) was picked up a small number of times. With 5 bases removed from V and 0 bases from J, the gap between germline ends came to 16 bases. Germline V gives CDR1 SEHNR, CDR2 FQNEAQ (reference sequence). This CDR3 comprises 16 residues. The source of the sample is a study of blood T cells in healthy people across ages. Sample-barcoded 5' priming and a J-beta primer mix drove a second PCR of 7 to 11 cycles. MiXCR, applied by TCRdb to the 5' RACE reads, yields one record per CDR3 protein. The sample lists some 800,000 distinct CDR3 sequences; about 25% were seen once. This sample also belongs to another study, concerning T cells of mothers and their children.

The clonotype was recovered from a boy between 5 and 17 years old in good health. Sequencing was done on a sample of blood. The rearrangement joins TRBV7-9 to TRBJ1-2; D gene uncertain. The DNA for the CDR3 is TGTGCCAGCAGCGCAGGCCTCCGGCAGGCTAACTATGGCTACACCTTC. Translation gives CASSAGLRQANYGYTF.